This record covers a single T cell receptor beta chain. Its antigen is currently not known. No base qualities exist here, and no much larger clone lies one base off it. This record comes from a study of OX40 agonist ivuxolimab in advanced cancers. About the investigation overall: Ivuxolimab, which targeted the costimulatory receptor OX40 (CD134), was an agonistic, fully human IgG2 monoclonal antibody. Intravenous ivuxolimab was administered to patients every 2 weeks at six dose levels: 0.01, 0.1, 0.3, 1.5, 3 and 10 mg/kg. Prior anti-PD-1, anti-PD-L1 or anti-CTLA-4 therapy was permitted, and checkpoint inhibitors had been received by approximately 39% of dose-escalation patients. The point of sequencing TCRbeta in the periphery was to test whether ivuxolimab changed TCR sequence diversity and drove clonal T-cell expansion. A male proportion of almost 85% and a mean age of roughly 55 years, ranging from 23 to 79, were recorded for the dose-escalation cohort. The paper covers the monotherapy dose-escalation part of the phase I ivuxolimab trial, which included N of about 50 patients. Among the 50 to 55 dose-escalation patients, some 20 had hepatocellular carcinoma, approximately 15 melanoma, 9 renal cell carcinoma and 9 head and neck cancer. Partial responses were achieved by three dose-escalation patients, of whom one had hepatocellular carcinoma and two had cutaneous melanoma.

General conclusions and limits of the study: In partial responders in the 0.1-3.0 mg/kg groups, normalized peripheral clonal expansion was found to be among the lowest, especially among CD8+ T cells. On average, CD8+ T cells showed more expanded clones than CD4+ T cells after ivuxolimab. The antigen specificity of the peripheral T cells that underwent clonal expansion was not determined. Low levels of normalized T-cell clonal expansion were also seen in some patients who did not respond. At doses of 0.1 to 3.0 mg/kg, clonal expansion of both CD4+ and CD8+ T cells in blood was seen between baseline and week 6.

Patients with a history of autoimmune disease or receiving systemic immunosuppression were excluded from the trial. Peripheral blood for TCR sequencing was collected from all dose cohorts at baseline, on cycle 4 day 1, and on cycle 7 day 1. Samples were obtained from an open-label, multicenter, first-in-human phase I dose-escalation trial of ivuxolimab. Adults with locally advanced or metastatic melanoma, renal cell carcinoma, hepatocellular carcinoma or head and neck squamous cell carcinoma were enrolled in the trial. CD4+ and CD8+ T cells were sorted separately from peripheral blood before TCR sequencing. Genomic DNA was extracted from sorted cells for sequencing of the TCRbeta CDR3 region. The immunoSEQ Assay was used to sequence the TCRbeta CDR3 regions. The immuneACCESS repertoire file appears here via TCRdb, limited to in-frame rearrangements. These files lack a portion of the clones; in checked studies, under half of the deficit traces to unresolved V genes, and the cause of the others is not known. In all, the sample holds around 26,000 clones, and about 76% of those were seen once. The top ten clonotypes cover approximately 14% of the sample.

The sequencing here drew on CD4+ or CD8+ T cells sorted from blood, taken in a trial of the OX40 agonist ivuxolimab. The TCR originated in an adult with an advanced solid tumor such as melanoma, head and neck, liver or kidney cancer.

The bases read TGTGCCAGCAGCCCTTCTGTTACTGATCCCTACGAGCAGTACTTC. Its product reads: CASSPSVTDPYEQYF. This sequence uses TRBV28 and TRBJ2-7; no confident D gene assignment can be made. From cysteine to phenylalanine, the CDR3 is 15 amino acids long. This entry keeps only the CDR3 DNA: 45 bases, framed from base 1. The V and J ends are trimmed by 6 bases and 2 bases, leaving 17 bases between them. CDR1 is given as MDHEN and CDR2 as SYDVKM, both from the germline V gene.